This TCR beta chain is drawn from a study of blood T cell repertoires in COVID-19. Looking at the study overall: There were acute and convalescent COVID-19 samples, and they came from the United States, Italy and Spain. PBMCs, B-cell-depleted T cells, or T cells provided the cDNA or gDNA that made up the material.

In the original workflow: Nucleated cell number was recorded as an estimate derived from reference gene primer amplification. Sequencing was performed with immunoSEQ multiplex PCR; in TCRdb, only in-frame clones are kept and a portion is missing. For V, J and clone size, that table is used; D and trimming come from the DNA. The sample has some 80,000 clones, 75% to 90% seen once. Germline CDR1 reads MGHRA; CDR2 reads YSYEKL. CDR3 length equals 15 residues. Unmatched junction bases numbered 6, after V lost 0 bases and J lost 5 bases. The receptor was derived from a human donor in a cohort sampled during active COVID-19. The J gene is TRBJ2-7, the V gene TRBV4-1; TRBD1 aligns across 8 bases. The sequenced sample was peripheral blood. In DNA form, the CDR3 reads TGCGCCAGCAGCCAAGAGGACAGGGTGGCGGACGAGCAGTACTTC. As protein: CASSQEDRVADEQYF.